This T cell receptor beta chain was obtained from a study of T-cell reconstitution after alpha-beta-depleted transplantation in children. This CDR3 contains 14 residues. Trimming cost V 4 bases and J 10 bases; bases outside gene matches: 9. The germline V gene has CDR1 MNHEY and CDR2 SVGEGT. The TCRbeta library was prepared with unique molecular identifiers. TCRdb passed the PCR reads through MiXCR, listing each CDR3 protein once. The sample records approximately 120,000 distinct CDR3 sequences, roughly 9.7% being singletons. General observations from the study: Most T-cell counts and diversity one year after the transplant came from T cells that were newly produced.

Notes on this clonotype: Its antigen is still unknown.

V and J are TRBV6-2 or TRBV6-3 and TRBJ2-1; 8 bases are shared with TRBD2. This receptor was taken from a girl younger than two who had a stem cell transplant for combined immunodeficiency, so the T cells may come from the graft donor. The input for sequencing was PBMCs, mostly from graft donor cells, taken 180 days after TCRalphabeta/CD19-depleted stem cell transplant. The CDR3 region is CASSLSAGVGEQFF. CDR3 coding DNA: TGTGCCAGCAGTTTATCAGCGGGAGTAGGAGAGCAGTTCTTC.